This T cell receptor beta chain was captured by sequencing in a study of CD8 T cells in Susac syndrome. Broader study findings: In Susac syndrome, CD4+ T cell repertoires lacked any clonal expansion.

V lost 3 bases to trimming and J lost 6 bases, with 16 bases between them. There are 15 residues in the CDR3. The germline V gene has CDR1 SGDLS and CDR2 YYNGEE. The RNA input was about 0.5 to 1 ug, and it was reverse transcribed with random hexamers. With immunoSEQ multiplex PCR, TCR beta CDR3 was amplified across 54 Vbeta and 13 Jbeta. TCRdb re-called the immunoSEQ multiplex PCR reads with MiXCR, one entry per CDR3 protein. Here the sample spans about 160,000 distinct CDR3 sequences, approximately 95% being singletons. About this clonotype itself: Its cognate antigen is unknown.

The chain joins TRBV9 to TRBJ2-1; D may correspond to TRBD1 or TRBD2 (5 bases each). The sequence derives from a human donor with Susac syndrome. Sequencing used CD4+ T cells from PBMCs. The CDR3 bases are TGTGCCAGCAGCGCCGGGACCCTTGGGGCCAATGAGCAGTTCTTC. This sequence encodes CASSAGTLGANEQFF.